This T cell receptor beta chain was profiled in a study of T cell repertoires in ileal Crohn's disease (dated by TCRdb to between 2018 and 2020). Looking at the study overall: At the time of surgery, around 38% of patients were active smokers, and the median duration of disease was 7.9 years. TCR repertoire analysis was done in 45 to 65 Crohn's disease patients from a prospective multicentre cohort. Endoscopic postoperative recurrence was defined by a Rutgeerts score above i0. Running in parallel with the study was a multicentre cohort set up to find predictors of early endoscopic recurrence following ileocolonic resection. Postoperative therapy was given to about half of the patients, with thiopurines administered to under 12 patients and anti-TNF agents administered to 15 to 20 patients. A total of about 170 mucosal samples from roughly 60 patients were sequenced, collected from several sites on the surgical specimen and at postoperative endoscopy. Roughly 540 nanograms of biopsy DNA per sample were submitted for commercial TCRB immunosequencing. Surgery was performed for a complication in all patients, with stricturing disease in roughly 60% and penetrating disease in roughly 40%. Biopsies taken from the inflamed portion of the ileum in the surgical resection specimen were designated as M0 samples. General conclusions and limits of the study: Higher high-frequency clone percentages at surgery were associated with endoscopic recurrence; all patients with clonality above 26.8% (18/57) had recurrence. Mucosal CD4 and CD8 T cells were sorted and sequenced only in a subgroup of patients, whose size was not stated. Compared with CD4 T cells, sorted CD8 T cells held more high-frequency clones, which suggests that the mucosal expansions were mostly CD8. A significantly higher proportion of clonal expansions was observed in active smokers at surgery than in non-smokers (approximately 28% vs 17%, p=0.02).

As for this clone: Its antigen specificity is not known. Base qualities were left out, and no much larger clone turns up one base away.

The CDR3 starts with the cysteine, ends with the phenylalanine, and has 15 residues. Only the CDR3 DNA stays, 45 bases, in frame from base 1. V ends up 3 bases short and J 4 bases short, with an unmatched junction base count of 2. CDR1 and CDR2, per the germline V gene (reference sequence), are SEHNR and FQNEAQ. Libraries were prepared through the immunoSEQ multiplex PCR assay. Adaptive Biotechnology amplified CDR3 regions from genomic DNA with a two-step multiplex PCR that controlled for amplification bias. Primers covering every V and J gene segment were used in the first PCR, while barcodes and Illumina adapters were added in the second PCR. CDR3 libraries were sequenced using an Illumina instrument. Regarding the original processing steps: The analysis drew on both the pipelines supplied by the vendor and custom analysis of the raw data in R/Bioconductor running R version 3.3.0. Clonality, which ranges from 0 to 1, was calculated as the inverse of the normalised Shannon entropy across all productive clones. The repertoire share taken up by the top 100 clones defined high-frequency clones, and only clones that passed a 95% confidence test were kept. The Simpson index measured repertoire diversity, and the Morisita-Horn index measured overlap between samples. TCRdb re-hosts the immuneACCESS table, in-frame sequences only. Its copies lack some clones; in the studies checked, an unresolved V gene accounts for under half of them, and the cause for the rest is not known. V and J calls and clone size are as listed in that table; D and trimming were resolved from the DNA. The sample yields over 6,500 clones; about four fifths were counted once. Together, the top ten hold 10% of the sample.

In light of the paper, this sample's time point label describes: inflamed ileum from the surgical specimen. Adults with ileal or ileocolonic Crohn's disease for whom ileocolonic resection was indicated were considered eligible. Whole ileal mucosal biopsies were stored frozen at -80°C before DNA extraction. A TRizol-based method was used to extract genomic DNA from the frozen whole biopsies, and the DNA was quantified with a NanoDrop 2000 spectrophotometer. What was sequenced was ileal tissue. The receptor's source is an adult with Crohn's disease. Here the chain combines TRBV7-9 and TRBJ2-7, with TRBD2 matching 14 junction bases. The sequence in DNA is TGTGCCAGCAGCTTCGGGACTAGCGGGGGATACGAGCAGTACTTC. The translation is CASSFGTSGGYEQYF.